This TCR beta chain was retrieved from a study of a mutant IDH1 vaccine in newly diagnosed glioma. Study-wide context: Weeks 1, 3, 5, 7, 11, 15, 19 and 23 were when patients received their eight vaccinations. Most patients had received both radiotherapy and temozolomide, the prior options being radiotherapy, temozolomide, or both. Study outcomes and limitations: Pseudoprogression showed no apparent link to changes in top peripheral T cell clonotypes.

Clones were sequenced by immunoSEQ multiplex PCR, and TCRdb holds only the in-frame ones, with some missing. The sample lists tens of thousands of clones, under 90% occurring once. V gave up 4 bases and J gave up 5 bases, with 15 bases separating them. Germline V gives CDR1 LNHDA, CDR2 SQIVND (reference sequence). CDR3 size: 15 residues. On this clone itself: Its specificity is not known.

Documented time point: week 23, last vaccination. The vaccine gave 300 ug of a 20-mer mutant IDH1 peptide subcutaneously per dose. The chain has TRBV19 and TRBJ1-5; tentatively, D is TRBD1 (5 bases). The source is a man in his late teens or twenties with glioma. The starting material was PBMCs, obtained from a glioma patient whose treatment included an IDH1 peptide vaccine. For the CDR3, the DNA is TGTGCCAGTAGTAAGCGGGGGATACCCTATCAGCCCCAGCATTTT. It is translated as CASSKRGIPYQPQHF.